This T cell receptor (beta chain) is drawn from a study of blood T cells in healthy people across ages. Findings and caveats of the study: Naive T cell percentage strongly correlated with TCR beta diversity. It was not possible, with unsorted PBMCs, to conclusively compare naive and antigen-experienced cells. The long-lived group displayed more naive CD4+ cells, plus higher diversity, than the aged donors did.

This clonotype occurred a few times. Its antigen is as yet unknown. A junction end diverges from the germline sequence, so it may reflect a read error. A sample-barcoded 5' primer and a J-beta primer mix were used in a second PCR of roughly 6 to 12 cycles. CDR3-containing paired-end reads numbered at least 2.5 million in each sample. Via MiXCR, TCRdb re-called the 5' RACE reads, giving one row per CDR3 protein. The sample carries roughly 500,000 distinct CDR3 sequences, 27% recorded once. The sequenced sample consisted of blood. This sequence originates from a woman aged 65 to 85 in good health.

The CDR3 DNA reads TGTGCCAGCAGCTTGTGGACTAGCGGGGGGGAAGATACGCCGTATTTT. Protein sequence: CASSLWTSGGEDTPYF. The rearrangement joins TRBV7-2 to TRBJ2-3, with TRBD2 matching over 15 bases. Germline loops: CDR1 SGHTA, CDR2 FQGNSA. The CDR3 loop spans 16 amino acids. Using reference TRBV7-2 and TRBJ2-3 for the parts outside the CDR3, the full variable domain is GAGVSQSPSNKVTEKGKDVELRCDPISGHTALYWYRQSLGQGLEFLIYFQGNSAPDKSGLPSDRFSAERTGGSVSTLTIQRTQQEDSAVYLCASSLWTSGGEDTPYFGPGTRLTVL.